This TCR beta chain was profiled in a study of cytomegalovirus exposure and HLA in healthy donors. Germline V gives CDR1 SGHNT, CDR2 YYREEE (reference sequence). Trimming removed 4 bases from V and 1 base from J; junction bases left unmatched: 7. The CDR3 loop spans 15 amino acids. The PCR employed 60 Vbeta primers together with 13 Jbeta primers. The method was immunoSEQ multiplex PCR; TCRdb's version includes in-frame clones alone and lacks a portion of them. Here the sample spans around 120,000 clones, 74% being singletons. A word on this clone: Its target is not known.

Study-wide findings and caveats: Later analysis found that TCR beta chains associated with HLA were more clonally expanded than other, equally common chains. Rates of TCR association differed by HLA locus in a later analysis, with DRB1 highest and HLA-C lowest. In a later analysis, TCR beta V- and J-gene trimming showed a link to a missense DCLRE1C variant. Analyses of presence and absence presupposed an approximately uniform sequencing depth across donors.

The rearrangement uses TRBV5-4 and TRBJ1-1; 7 nucleotides agree with TRBD1. The sequence came from a man aged 50 or older in good health and CMV-seropositive. Sequences were obtained from PBMCs. CDR3 protein: CASSDWTGPNTEAFF. For the CDR3, the DNA is TGTGCCAGCAGCGATTGGACAGGACCGAACACTGAAGCTTTCTTT.